Given below is one T cell receptor (beta chain) in context. This specimen comes from a study of CD8+CD57+ T cells in acquired aplastic anemia. Profiles of TCR beta VDJ and CDR3 were generated from a genomic DNA template. One entry per CDR3 protein results from TCRdb running MiXCR on the reads. The repertoire includes 450,000 to 550,000 distinct CDR3 sequences, around 33% of them detected once, and nearly 0.85% sits in the top ten. The CDR3 contains 12 residues. The germline V and J ends were trimmed by 11 bases and 4 bases, with 13 bases remaining between them. The germline V gene encodes CDR1 LNHDA and CDR2 SQIVND (reference sequence). The authors sequenced patients whose flow cytometry had shown CD8+CD57+ cell expansion.

V is TRBV19 and J is TRBJ2-3; no reliable D call. The sequenced material came from sorted CD4+, CD8+, or CD8+CD57+ T cells (not recorded which) from PBMCs. The sequence was collected from a human donor with aplastic anemia. The CDR3 loop reads CAWSVGADTQYF. The CDR3 nucleotides are TGTGCCTGGAGTGTTGGTGCAGATACGCAGTATTTT.